Below, one T cell receptor beta chain is given with its context. Its antigen remains unidentified. Germline is not matched at one junction end, which may reflect a read error. Constant-region priming of around 500 ng total RNA yielded TCR beta cDNA. Researchers made the TCR beta libraries by running three nested multiplex PCR rounds with slightly modified ARM-PCR. Forward primers for TRBV1-TRBV30 and a C-beta reverse primer served the first two PCR rounds, at around 9 cycles each. TCRdb independently ran MiXCR on the multiplex PCR reads; one entry per CDR3 protein. There are about 350,000 distinct CDR3 sequences in the sample; around 60% occur only once, and about 6.5% lies in the top ten. The data stem from a study of tumor-infiltrating lymphocytes in primary liver carcinoma. Study-wide points: Unsorted bulk samples meant CD4+ and CD8+ repertoires went uncompared. Blood fell significantly below tumors in its top-250-clone fraction (p = 0.039).

For blood RNA, unsorted whole blood served as the source, and germline DNA was extracted too. The germline CDR1 and CDR2 sequences are SGHAT and FQDESV (reference sequence). The CDR3 has 13 residues. This chain links TRBV11-1 with TRBJ2-7, with D unclear. Sequencing was performed on peripheral blood. The sequence was obtained from a middle-aged man with primary liver carcinoma and hepatitis B virus infection. CDR3 nucleotides: TGTGTCAGCAGCTTAGGTCCCCCCCACGAGCAGTACTTC. Amino acids: CVSSLGPPHEQYF. Together with reference TRBV11-1 and TRBJ2-7, the CDR3 gives the full variable domain: EAEVAQSPRYKITEKSQAVAFWCDPISGHATLYWYRQILGQGPELLVQFQDESVVDDSQLPKDRFSAERLKGVDSTLKIQPAELGDSAMYLCVSSLGPPHEQYFGPGTRLTVT.